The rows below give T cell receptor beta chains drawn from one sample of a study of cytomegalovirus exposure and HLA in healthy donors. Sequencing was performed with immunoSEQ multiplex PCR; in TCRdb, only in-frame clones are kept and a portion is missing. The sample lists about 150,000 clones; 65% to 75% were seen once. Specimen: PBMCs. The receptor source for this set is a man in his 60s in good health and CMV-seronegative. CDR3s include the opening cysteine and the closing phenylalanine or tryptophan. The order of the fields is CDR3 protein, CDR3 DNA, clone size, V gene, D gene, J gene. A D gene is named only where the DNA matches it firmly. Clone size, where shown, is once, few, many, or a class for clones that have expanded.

CDR3: CASSQGDSTEAFF
DNA: TGCGCCAGCAGCCAGGGGGACAGCACTGAAGCTTTCTTT
size: few
V: TRBV4-3
D: TRBD1
J: TRBJ1-1

CDR3: CASSLISGSGDTQYF
DNA: TGTGCCAGCAGCTTGATAAGCGGGAGTGGGGATACGCAGTATTTT
size: few
V: TRBV5-4
D: TRBD2
J: TRBJ2-3

CDR3: CSVARGLNQPQHF
DNA: TGCAGCGTGGCGCGGGGACTAAATCAGCCCCAGCATTTT
size: once
V: TRBV29-1
D: -
J: TRBJ1-5

CDR3: CASSINCFSGTCSYEQYF
DNA: TGCGCCAGCAGCATCAATTGCTTTAGCGGGACATGCTCCTACGAGCAGTACTTC
size: -
V: TRBV4-3
D: TRBD2
J: TRBJ2-7

CDR3: CASSLDGGELFF
DNA: TGTGCCAGCAGCTTAGACGGCGGGGAGCTGTTTTTT
size: -
V: TRBV7-9
D: -
J: TRBJ2-2

CDR3: CASSVEGGVGTKNIQYF
DNA: TGTGCCAGCAGCGTAGAGGGCGGGGTTGGGACCAAAAACATTCAGTACTTC
size: -
V: TRBV9
D: -
J: TRBJ2-4

CDR3: CASSQWTSGSGEQFF
DNA: TGTGCCAGCAGCCAATGGACTAGCGGGAGCGGTGAGCAGTTCTTC
size: -
V: TRBV14
D: TRBD2
J: TRBJ2-1

CDR3: CASSQDRTGEAFF
DNA: TGCGCCAGCAGCCAAGATCGGACAGGTGAAGCTTTCTTT
size: few
V: TRBV4-3
D: TRBD1
J: TRBJ1-1

CDR3: CAIGQDNYGYTF
DNA: TGTGCCATTGGACAGGATAACTATGGCTACACCTTC
size: -
V: TRBV10-3
D: TRBD1
J: TRBJ1-2

CDR3: CASTGQVSNTEAFF
DNA: TGTGCCAGCACCGGACAGGTGTCGAACACTGAAGCTTTCTTT
size: -
V: TRBV2
D: TRBD1
J: TRBJ1-1

CDR3: CASSLLVVNQPQHF
DNA: TGTGCCAGCAGTTTACTCGTCGTCAATCAGCCCCAGCATTTT
size: -
V: TRBV28
D: -
J: TRBJ1-5

CDR3: CASSFYRGAGTYEQYF
DNA: TGTGCCAGCAGCTTCTACAGGGGCGCGGGAACCTACGAGCAGTACTTC
size: -
V: TRBV13
D: -
J: TRBJ2-7

CDR3: CASRGPGTSQETQYF
DNA: TGTGCCAGCAGGGGTCCGGGGACATCGCAAGAGACCCAGTACTTC
size: few
V: TRBV27
D: -
J: TRBJ2-5

CDR3: CSVGLVKETQYF
DNA: TGCAGCGTTGGACTAGTAAAAGAGACCCAGTACTTC
size: -
V: TRBV29-1
D: -
J: TRBJ2-5

CDR3: CASSKQGVGANVLTF
DNA: TGTGCCAGCAGCAAACAGGGGGTGGGGGCCAACGTCCTGACTTTC
size: -
V: TRBV9
D: TRBD1
J: TRBJ2-6

CDR3: CASTPGLAGSEQYF
DNA: TGTGCCAGCACCCCCGGACTAGCGGGAAGCGAGCAGTACTTC
size: -
V: TRBV27
D: TRBD2
J: TRBJ2-7

CDR3: CASNYAGQGPQHF
DNA: TGTGCCAGCAATTACGCGGGACAGGGTCCACAACATTTT
size: once
V: TRBV6-5
D: TRBD1
J: TRBJ1-5

CDR3: CASSETGDTEAFF
DNA: TGTGCCAGCAGTGAGACAGGGGACACTGAAGCTTTCTTT
size: few
V: TRBV2
D: TRBD1
J: TRBJ1-1

CDR3: CASSLESDGELFF
DNA: TGTGCCAGCAGCTTGGAGAGCGACGGGGAGCTGTTTTTT
size: -
V: TRBV5-4
D: -
J: TRBJ2-2

CDR3: CASSPPEGGWYEQYF
DNA: TGTGCCAGCTCACCACCAGAAGGGGGTTGGTACGAGCAGTACTTC
size: -
V: TRBV18
D: -
J: TRBJ2-7

CDR3: CASRTGNTEAFF
DNA: TGTGCCAGCAGGACAGGGAACACTGAAGCTTTCTTT
size: -
V: TRBV28
D: -
J: TRBJ1-1

CDR3: CASSPRTEETQYF
DNA: TGTGCCAGCTCACCTCGGACAGAAGAGACCCAGTACTTC
size: -
V: TRBV18
D: -
J: TRBJ2-5

CDR3: CASSLNPADTQYF
DNA: TGTGCCAGCAGCTTAAATCCTGCAGATACGCAGTATTTT
size: -
V: TRBV7-3
D: -
J: TRBJ2-3

CDR3: CASSYVGTGRNTEAFF
DNA: TGTGCCAGCAGTTACGTGGGGACAGGACGAAACACTGAAGCTTTCTTT
size: -
V: TRBV6-5
D: TRBD1
J: TRBJ1-1

CDR3: CASSFSGGYNYGYTF
DNA: TGTGCCAGCAGTTTCAGTGGGGGCTATAACTATGGCTACACCTTC
size: few
V: TRBV28
D: -
J: TRBJ1-2

CDR3: CASSLDPAATDTQYF
DNA: TGTGCCAGCAGCTTAGATCCCGCGGCGACAGATACGCAGTATTTT
size: -
V: TRBV7-2
D: -
J: TRBJ2-3

CDR3: CASSPAGGGETQYF
DNA: TGTGCCAGCAGCCCAGCGGGGGGAGGGGAGACCCAGTACTTC
size: few
V: TRBV9
D: TRBD2
J: TRBJ2-5

CDR3: CAWRDRQGQPQHF
DNA: TGTGCCTGGAGGGACAGGCAGGGTCAGCCCCAGCATTTT
size: -
V: TRBV30
D: TRBD1
J: TRBJ1-5

CDR3: CAWSVSGTRLSYEQYF
DNA: TGTGCCTGGAGTGTAAGCGGCACACGGCTATCCTACGAGCAGTACTTC
size: -
V: TRBV30
D: -
J: TRBJ2-7

CDR3: CAIKQGGSTEAFF
DNA: TGTGCCATTAAACAGGGAGGGAGCACTGAAGCTTTCTTT
size: -
V: TRBV2
D: -
J: TRBJ1-1